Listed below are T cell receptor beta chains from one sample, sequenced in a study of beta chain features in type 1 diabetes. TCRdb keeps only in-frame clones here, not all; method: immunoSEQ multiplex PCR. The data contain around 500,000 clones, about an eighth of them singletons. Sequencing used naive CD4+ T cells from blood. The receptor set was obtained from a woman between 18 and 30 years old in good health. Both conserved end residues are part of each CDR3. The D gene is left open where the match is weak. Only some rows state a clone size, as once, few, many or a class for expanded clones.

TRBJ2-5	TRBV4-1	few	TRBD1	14	TGCGCCAGCAGCCGAGGACAGGGGGTAGAGACCCAGTACTTC	CASSRGQGVETQYF
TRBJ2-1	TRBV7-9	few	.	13	TGTGCCAGCAGCCCGGGACCGATCAATGAGCAGTTCTTC	CASSPGPINEQFF
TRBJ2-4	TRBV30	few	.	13	TGTGCCTGTCAAGGGAGGCCCAAAAACATTCAGTACTTC	CACQGRPKNIQYF
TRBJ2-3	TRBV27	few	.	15	TGTGCCAGCACCTTTTCGACAGGACGCACAGATACGCAGTATTTT	CASTFSTGRTDTQYF
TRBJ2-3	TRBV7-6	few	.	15	TGTGCCAGCAGCCAAGTGGCGTGGAGCACAGATACGCAGTATTTT	CASSQVAWSTDTQYF
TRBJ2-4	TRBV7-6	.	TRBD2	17	TGTGCCAGCAGCCCCGGAGCGGGAGGACTAGCCAAAAACATTCAGTACTTC	CASSPGAGGLAKNIQYF
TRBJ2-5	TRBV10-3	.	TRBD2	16	TGTGCCATCAGTGCCGGGCTAGCGGCCTCCCAAGAGACCCAGTACTTC	CAISAGLAASQETQYF
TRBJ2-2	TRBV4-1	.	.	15	TGCGCCAGCAGGCCAGTGAACAGGGTCACGGGGGAGCTGTTTTTT	CASRPVNRVTGELFF
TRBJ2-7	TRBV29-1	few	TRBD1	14	TGCAGCGGCGCCTCCGGGACAGGCTTGTACGAGCAGTACTTC	CSGASGTGLYEQYF
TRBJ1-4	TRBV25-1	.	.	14	TGTGCCAGCAGTGAAGGCAGAACTAATGAAAAACTGTTTTTT	CASSEGRTNEKLFF
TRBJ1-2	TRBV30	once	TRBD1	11	TGTGCCCGAGAAAGACAGGGAGGGTACACCTTC	CARERQGGYTF
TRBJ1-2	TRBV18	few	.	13	TGTGCCAGCTCACGCGACGGGAACTATGGCTACACCTTC	CASSRDGNYGYTF
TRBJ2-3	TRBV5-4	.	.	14	TGTGCCAGCAGCTTGGCTAGTTCCGCAGATACGCAGTATTTT	CASSLASSADTQYF
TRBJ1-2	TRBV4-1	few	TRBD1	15	TGCGCCAGCAGCCGAGGGACAGGGATCGGCTATGGCTACACCTTC	CASSRGTGIGYGYTF
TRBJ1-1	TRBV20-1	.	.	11	TGCAGTGCTAGCCGGAACACTGAAGCTTTCTTT	CSASRNTEAFF
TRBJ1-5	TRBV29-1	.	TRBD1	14	TGCAGCGTGGAGGGACAGGGGGGTAATCAGCCCCAGCATTTT	CSVEGQGGNQPQHF
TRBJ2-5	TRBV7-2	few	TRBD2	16	TGTGCCAGCAGCACCCGCGGTAGCGGGGACCAAGAGACCCAGTACTTC	CASSTRGSGDQETQYF
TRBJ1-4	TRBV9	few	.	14	TGTGCCAGCAGCGTCCGGGGCGTTGGGGAAAAACTGTTTTTT	CASSVRGVGEKLFF
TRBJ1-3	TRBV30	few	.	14	TGTGCCTGGAGTGACTCGAGCTCTGGAAACACCATATATTTT	CAWSDSSSGNTIYF
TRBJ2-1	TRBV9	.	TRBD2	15	TGTGCCAGCAGCACCGGGAGGGGATCCTACAATGAGCAGTTCTTC	CASSTGRGSYNEQFF